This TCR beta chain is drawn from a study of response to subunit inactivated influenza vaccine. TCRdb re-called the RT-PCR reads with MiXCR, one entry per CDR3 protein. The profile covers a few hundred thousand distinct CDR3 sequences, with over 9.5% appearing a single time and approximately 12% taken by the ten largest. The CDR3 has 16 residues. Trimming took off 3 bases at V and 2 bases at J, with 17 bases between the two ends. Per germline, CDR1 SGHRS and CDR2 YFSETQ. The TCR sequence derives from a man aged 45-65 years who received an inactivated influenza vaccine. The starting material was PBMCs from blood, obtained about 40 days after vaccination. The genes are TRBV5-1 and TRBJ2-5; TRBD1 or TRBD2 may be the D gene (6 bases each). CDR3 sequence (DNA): TGCGCCAGCAGCTGGTTCGGACGGGGGCCGCAAGAGACCCAGTACTTC. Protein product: CASSWFGRGPQETQYF.